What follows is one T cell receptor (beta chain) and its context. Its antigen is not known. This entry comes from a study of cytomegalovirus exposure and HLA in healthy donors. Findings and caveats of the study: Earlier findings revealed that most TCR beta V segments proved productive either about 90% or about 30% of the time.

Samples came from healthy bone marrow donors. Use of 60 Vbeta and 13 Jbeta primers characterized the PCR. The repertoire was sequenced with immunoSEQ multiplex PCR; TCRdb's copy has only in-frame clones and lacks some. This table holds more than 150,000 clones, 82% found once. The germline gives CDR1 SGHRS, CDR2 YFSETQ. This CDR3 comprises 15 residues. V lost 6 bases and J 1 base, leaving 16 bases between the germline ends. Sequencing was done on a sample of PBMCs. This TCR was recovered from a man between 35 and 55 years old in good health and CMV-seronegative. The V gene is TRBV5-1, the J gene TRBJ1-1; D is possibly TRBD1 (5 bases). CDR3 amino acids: CASTFSGGSNTEAFF. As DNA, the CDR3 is TGCGCCAGCACCTTTTCGGGGGGGTCGAACACTGAAGCTTTCTTT.